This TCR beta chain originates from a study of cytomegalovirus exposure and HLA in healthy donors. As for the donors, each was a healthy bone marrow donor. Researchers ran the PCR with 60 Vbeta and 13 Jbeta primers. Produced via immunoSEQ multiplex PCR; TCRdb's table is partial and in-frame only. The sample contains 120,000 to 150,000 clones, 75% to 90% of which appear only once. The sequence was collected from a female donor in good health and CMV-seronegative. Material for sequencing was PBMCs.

This CDR3 reads CASSLWRTSGRRGYEQYF. In DNA form, the CDR3 reads TGTGCCAGCAGTTTATGGCGGACTAGCGGGAGAAGGGGCTACGAGCAGTACTTC. The chain recombines TRBV28 with TRBJ2-7, with 13 bases lining up with TRBD2. Unmatched junction bases numbered 8, after V lost 0 bases and J lost 3 bases. The CDR3 has 18 residues. In germline, CDR1 is MDHEN, CDR2 SYDVKM.